The 2 T cell receptor beta chains below come from one sample, sequenced in a study of metastatic and nonmetastatic thyroid tumors. There were no patients who had received any treatment before thyroid surgery. TCRdb reassembled clones from the PCR reads with MiXCR. The repertoire holds approximately 12,000 clones, with roughly a quarter as singletons. Input material: tumor tissue. The receptor source for this set is a female donor with papillary thyroid cancer or a benign thyroid nodule (not recorded which). Some clones in this sample may be carry-over from other donors' samples.

This clone showed up many times. The chain links TRBV9 to TRBJ1-1, with D perhaps TRBD1 (5 bases). The CDR3 extends over 19 amino acids. The V and J ends lost 0 bases and 0 bases respectively, with 21 bases between them. Per germline, CDR1 SGDLS and CDR2 YYNGEE. CDR3 nucleotide sequence: TGTGCCAGCAGCGTAGATCCTCTGGCCGACAGCCACATGAACACTGAAGCTTTCTTT. Translated, it gives CASSVDPLADSHMNTEAFF.

This clone has just a few counts. The chain uses TRBV6-5 and TRBJ1-2; 8 positions agree with TRBD1. After removal of 4 bases from V and 8 bases from J, the junction contained 6 bases not matched to a gene. There are 13 residues in the CDR3. CDR1 is MNHEY and CDR2 is SVGAGI in the germline V gene. CDR3 coding DNA: TGTGCCAGCAGTTTAAAGACAGGGGAAGGCTACACCTTC. Protein: CASSLKTGEGYTF.